Following are 18 T cell receptor beta chains from one sample sequenced in a study of OX40 agonist ivuxolimab in advanced cancers. Only in-frame clones appear in the TCRdb table, and some are missing; sequencing was by immunoSEQ multiplex PCR. The sample consists of tens of thousands of clones, 88% of them appearing once. The specimen comprised CD4+ or CD8+ T cells sorted from blood, sampled in a trial of the OX40 agonist ivuxolimab. These receptors originate from an adult with an advanced solid tumor such as melanoma, head and neck, liver or kidney cancer.

The chain combines TRBV7-9 with TRBJ2-5, with 8 bases matching TRBD1. Germline values: CDR1 SEHNR, CDR2 FQNEAQ (reference sequence). The junction had 5 bases not matched to a gene; V was cut back by 4 bases and J by 4 bases. The CDR3 is 14 residues long. In DNA form, the CDR3 reads TGTGCCAGCAGCTCGAGGACAGGGACAGAGACCCAGTACTTC. It specifies CASSSRTGTETQYF.

This clone has just a few counts. This chain links TRBV18 with TRBJ2-1, with 11 bases matching TRBD2. V trimming: 0 bases; J trimming: 8 bases; junction bases outside the gene matches: 3. The CDR3 spans 15 residues. Looked up from germline, CDR1 is KGHSH and CDR2 is LQKENI. The DNA of the CDR3 is TGTGCCAGCTCACCACCGGGACTAGCGGTGTATGAGCAGTTCTTC. This codes for CASSPPGLAVYEQFF. Full variable domain (outside the CDR3, taken from reference TRBV18 and TRBJ2-1): NAGVMQNPRHLVRRRGQEARLRCSPMKGHSHVYWYRQLPEEGLKFMVYLQKENIIDESGMPKERFSAEFPKEGPSILRIQQVVRGDSAAYFCASSPPGLAVYEQFFGPGTRLTVL.

Concerning this clone itself: The identical CDR3 is also encoded by other nucleotide sequences in the sample. The rearrangement joins TRBV7-2 to TRBJ2-3, with D perhaps matching TRBD1 or TRBD2 (5 bases each). This CDR3 comprises 13 residues. The germline V and J ends were trimmed by 3 bases and 4 bases, with 8 bases remaining between them. Germline V CDR1 and CDR2: SGHTA, FQGNSA. The CDR3 here is CASSLRGADTQYF. CDR3 in DNA: TGTGCCAGCAGCTTGCGAGGGGCAGATACGCAGTATTTT.

CDR3 bases: TGCAGCGTTAGCGATGGTACTGTGTTTAGCAATCAGCCCCAGCATTTT. Amino acid sequence: CSVSDGTVFSNQPQHF. V and J are TRBV29-1 and TRBJ1-5, with unresolved D. The V gene's germline CDR1 is SQVTM and CDR2 ANQGSEA. The V gene lost 5 bases and the J gene lost 0 bases, with 17 bases spanning the gap. The length of the CDR3 is 16 residues.

The chain links TRBV4-2 to TRBJ2-1; D is possibly TRBD2 (6 bases). The CDR3 covers 15 residues. Germline lookup yields CDR1 LGHNA and CDR2 YNFKEQ. V lost 2 bases and J lost 3, with 11 bases in between. The chain's CDR3 is CASSQLVGSYNEQFF. In DNA, the CDR3 is TGTGCCAGCAGCCAACTAGTCGGGAGCTACAATGAGCAGTTCTTC.

This clone appeared once. Other nucleotide sequences in the sample specify the same CDR3. The rearrangement uses TRBV20-1 and TRBJ1-3; D not resolved. Trimming took 1 base from V and 3 from J, leaving 1 base between them. The CDR3 runs 11 residues. Germline CDR1 reads DFQATT; CDR2 reads SNEGSKA (reference sequence). CDR3: CSARVGNTIYF. The DNA for the CDR3 is TGCAGTGCTAGAGTTGGAAACACCATATATTTT.

V gene TRBV6-5 combines with J gene TRBJ1-2; D is unresolved. This CDR3 region has 15 residues. Trimming left V 2 bases short and J 4 bases short, with 14 bases between. Germline V gene sequence: CDR1 MNHEY, CDR2 SVGAGI. This chain's CDR3 is CASSYTPQNLYGYTF. The CDR3 DNA follows: TGTGCCAGCAGTTACACCCCACAGAACCTCTATGGCTACACCTTC.

In DNA form, the CDR3 reads TGTGCCAGCAGGCCTCCGGGACCCACGAATGAAAAACTGTTTTTT. Translating gives CASRPPGPTNEKLFF. J is TRBJ1-4 and V is TRBV7-8, with D perhaps matching TRBD1 (5 bases). Germline V gene sequence: CDR1 SGHVS, CDR2 FQNEAQ. The CDR3 runs to 15 residues. Trimming removed 6 bases from V and 5 bases from J, with 16 bases in between.

The chain couples TRBV5-5 to TRBJ2-7; 10 bases are a match to TRBD2. CDR1 and CDR2 (germline): SGHKS, YYEKEE (reference sequence). Germline trimming cut 7 bases from V and 2 bases from J; bases unmatched to any gene: 3. This CDR3 contains 13 residues. CDR3 region: CASRAGGTYEQYF. CDR3 DNA: TGTGCCAGCCGAGCGGGAGGGACCTACGAGCAGTACTTC. The full variable domain, its missing parts supplied by reference TRBV5-5 and TRBJ2-7, is DAGVTQSPTHLIKTRGQQVTLRCSPISGHKSVSWYQQVLGQGPQFIFQYYEKEERGRGNFPDRFSARQFPNYSSELNVNALLLGDSALYLCASRAGGTYEQYFGPGTRLTVT.

V gene TRBV9 combines with J gene TRBJ2-5, with 11 bases fitting TRBD2. Germline CDR1 reads SGDLS; CDR2 reads YYNGEE. This CDR3 has 18 residues. With 4 bases clipped from V and 0 bases from J, the junction kept 11 bases outside the gene matches. CDR3 sequence: CASSITTMGLADQETQYF. CDR3 in DNA: TGTGCCAGCAGCATCACGACAATGGGACTAGCGGACCAAGAGACCCAGTACTTC. Supplemented by reference TRBV9 and TRBJ2-5, the full variable domain reads DSGVTQTPKHLITATGQRVTLRCSPRSGDLSVYWYQQSLDQGLQFLIQYYNGEERAKGNILERFSAQQFPDLHSELNLSSLELGDSALYFCASSITTMGLADQETQYFGPGTRLLVL.

V usage is TRBV7-2 and J usage is TRBJ1-1, with TRBD1 matching 8 bases. Germline assignment: CDR1 SGHTA and CDR2 FQGNSA. V gave up 5 bases and J gave up 8 bases; unmatched junction bases: 13. The CDR3 runs to 15 residues. CDR3 nucleotides: TGTGCCAGCAGCCCGACACCAGGACAGGGTGGGGAAGCTTTCTTT. Its protein is CASSPTPGQGGEAFF.

The chain couples TRBV18 to TRBJ1-1; 9 bases map to TRBD1. J was trimmed by 10 bases and V by 0 bases; bases with no gene match: 12. Germline-derived CDR1 and CDR2 are KGHSH and LQKENI. This CDR3 has 16 residues. CDR3 in DNA: TGTGCCAGCTCACCACCAAAGGGACAGGGAGTGGTTTCAGCTTTCTTT. Amino acid sequence: CASSPPKGQGVVSAFF.

The chain employs TRBV7-2 and TRBJ2-1; 7 positions agree with TRBD2. The CDR3 runs 14 residues. Germline V gene sequence: CDR1 SGHTA, CDR2 FQGNSA. Losses at the gene ends were 2 bases for V and 10 bases for J; bases not matched to a gene: 8. The CDR3 is CASSLRTRAQEQFF. The DNA for the CDR3 is TGTGCCAGCAGCTTACGGACTAGGGCCCAAGAGCAGTTCTTC. Together with reference TRBV7-2 and TRBJ2-1, the CDR3 gives the full variable domain: GAGVSQSPSNKVTEKGKDVELRCDPISGHTALYWYRQSLGQGLEFLIYFQGNSAPDKSGLPSDRFSAERTGGSVSTLTIQRTQQEDSAVYLCASSLRTRAQEQFFGPGTRLTVL.

The chain is built from TRBV7-9 and TRBJ1-2, with D perhaps matching TRBD1 (5 bases). The germline gives CDR1 SEHNR, CDR2 FQNEAQ (reference sequence). V was trimmed by 0 bases and J by 3 bases, leaving 11 bases between them. This CDR3 contains 15 residues. The CDR3 sequence is CASSLASGGDYGYTF. The CDR3 bases are TGTGCCAGCAGCTTAGCCAGCGGGGGGGACTATGGCTACACCTTC. Combining the CDR3 with reference TRBV7-9 and TRBJ1-2 gives the whole variable domain DTGVSQNPRHKITKRGQNVTFRCDPISEHNRLYWYRQTLGQGPEFLTYFQNEAQLEKSRLLSDRFSAERPKGSFSTLEIQRTEQGDSAMYLCASSLASGGDYGYTFGSGTRLTVV.

This clone was seen once. V and J are TRBV5-1 and TRBJ1-1; no clear D. The germline V gene has CDR1 SGHRS and CDR2 YFSETQ. The CDR3 has 14 amino acids. Trimming stripped 7 bases from V and 1 base from J, with 14 bases between. CDR3: CASGEALQNTEAFF. DNA of the CDR3: TGCGCCAGCGGGGAGGCACTGCAGAACACTGAAGCTTTCTTT.

J is TRBJ2-5 and V is TRBV6-5; no clear D. CDR1 and CDR2 from the germline V gene are MNHEY and SVGAGI. The V gene lost 0 bases and the J gene lost 5 bases, with 1 base spanning the gap. This CDR3 is 11 amino acids long. CDR3 loop: CASSYSETQYF. The CDR3 DNA reads as TGTGCCAGCAGTTACTCGGAGACCCAGTACTTC.

The V gene is TRBV28, the J gene TRBJ2-5; tentative D call: TRBD2 (5 bases). The CDR3 has 15 amino acids. From germline, CDR1 is MDHEN and CDR2 SYDVKM. V was shortened by 7 bases and J by 1 base, with 16 bases between the two germline ends. The CDR3 region is CASNPLRGIQETQYF. DNA of the CDR3: TGTGCCAGCAATCCCCTTCGGGGTATCCAAGAGACCCAGTACTTC.

The chain links TRBV7-8 to TRBJ2-5; a weak D match, TRBD2 (5 bases). The V end lost 0 bases, the J end lost 4 bases, and 12 bases lay between the germline ends. CDR3 size: 15 residues. Germline CDR1 reads SGHVS; CDR2 reads FQNEAQ. The CDR3 spells CASSLALVGIETQYF. CDR3 coding DNA: TGTGCCAGCAGCTTAGCACTAGTTGGGATAGAGACCCAGTACTTC.